The 25 T cell receptor beta chains listed next were all sequenced from one sample in a study of blood T cells in healthy people across ages. PCR was performed a second time for about 6 to 11 cycles using a sample-barcoded 5' primer and a J-beta primer mix. A single record per CDR3 protein comes from TCRdb applying MiXCR to the 5' RACE reads. This repertoire shows around 800,000 distinct CDR3 sequences, around 62% found once; its top ten account for roughly 25%. Sequencing was carried out using blood. These receptors were obtained from a man under 40 in good health.

This chain links TRBV10-3 with TRBJ2-1; TRBD2 matches at 9 bases. V lost 3 bases, J lost 2 bases, and 5 bases stayed unmatched. Germline loops: CDR1 ENHRY, CDR2 SYGVKD. This CDR3 contains 16 residues. CDR3 DNA sequence: TGTGCCATCAGTGAACGAGCGGGGGGTACCTACAATGAGCAGTTCTTC. It yields the protein CAISERAGGTYNEQFF.

In its sample, this clonotype was seen a few times. The chain is built from TRBV4-1 and TRBJ2-7, with 9 positions matching TRBD1. Germline V gene lookup returns CDR1 MGHRA and CDR2 YSYEKL. The CDR3 extends over 15 amino acids. V dropped 1 base and J dropped 4; count of bases not matched to a gene: 5. CDR3 protein: CASSQGTGVVYEQYF. CDR3 bases: TGCGCCAGCAGCCAAGGGACAGGGGTCGTTTACGAGCAGTACTTC.

The rearrangement joins TRBV4-3 to TRBJ2-1; the match to TRBD2 covers 7 bases. V lost 4 bases, J lost 2 bases, and 11 bases stayed unmatched. Germline CDR1 and CDR2: LGHNA and YSLEER. This CDR3 is built from 17 residues. Here the CDR3 reads CASSLMIQRGPYNEQFF. In nucleotides, the CDR3 is TGCGCCAGCAGCCTCATGATCCAGCGGGGACCCTACAATGAGCAGTTCTTC.

The chain carries TRBV11-1 and TRBJ2-1; no clear D gene. Germline CDR1 reads SGHAT; CDR2 reads FQDESV (reference sequence). V lost 4 bases and J lost 2, with 12 bases in between. The CDR3 extends over 15 amino acids. CDR3 amino acids: CASSWVEGPYNEQFF. CDR3 bases: TGTGCCAGCAGCTGGGTAGAAGGGCCCTACAATGAGCAGTTCTTC.

The chain employs TRBV3-1 and TRBJ2-5; 13 bases match TRBD2. This CDR3 is built from 18 residues. J lost 5 bases, V lost 0 bases, and 9 bases had no gene match. Germline V CDR1 and CDR2: LGHDT, YNNKEL (reference sequence). As DNA, the CDR3 is TGTGCCAGCAGCCAAGAAGTAACTAGCGGGGGGGCATCGGAGACCCAGTACTTC. Translating it yields CASSQEVTSGGASETQYF.

This clonotype was detected only once. The V and J genes are TRBV5-5 and TRBJ2-7; maybe TRBD1 (6 bases). The CDR3 is 15 residues long. The germline gives CDR1 SGHKS, CDR2 YYEKEE (reference sequence). The V gene lost 1 base and the J gene lost 3 bases, with 14 bases spanning the gap. The CDR3 region has the DNA TGTGCCAGCAGCTTGTTCGAAACAGGGTACTACGAGCAGTACTTC. Protein product: CASSLFETGYYEQYF.

This clonotype was counted between two and nine times. The CDR3 coding sequence is TGTGCCAGCAGTAAGTCGGACAGGGTGTACGAGCAGTACTTC. It encodes CASSKSDRVYEQYF. V usage is TRBV28 and J usage is TRBJ2-7; 8 positions agree with TRBD1. This CDR3 contains 14 residues. V was clipped by 5 bases and J by 4 bases; unmatched bases: 7. Germline CDR1 is MDHEN and CDR2 is SYDVKM. Using reference TRBV28 and TRBJ2-7 for the parts outside the CDR3, the full variable domain is DVKVTQSSRYLVKRTGEKVFLECVQDMDHENMFWYRQDPGLGLRLIYFSYDVKMKEKGDIPEGYSVSREKKERFSLILESASTNQTSMYLCASSKSDRVYEQYFGPGTRLTVT.

The chain couples TRBV29-1 to TRBJ1-2; a possible D gene is TRBD1 (6 bases). The CDR3 covers 15 residues. Per germline, CDR1 SQVTM and CDR2 ANQGSEA. Trimming stripped 0 bases from V and 5 bases from J, with 16 bases between. Written as DNA, the CDR3 is TGCAGCGTTGAAGATCGGGGGGCCGGGGGGTATGGCTACACCTTC. Encoded protein: CSVEDRGAGGYGYTF.

The rearrangement uses TRBV29-1 and TRBJ2-1, with D perhaps assigned TRBD1 or TRBD2 (5 bases each). Germline V CDR1 and CDR2: SQVTM, ANQGSEA. The CDR3 contains 12 residues. The germline V and J ends were trimmed by 6 bases and 13 bases, with 19 bases remaining between them. CDR3 amino acids: CSVTGGGETQFF. In nucleotides, the CDR3 is TGCAGCGTCACAGGAGGAGGAGAGACCCAGTTCTTC.

Written as DNA, the CDR3 is TGTGCCAGCAGTTACTCGGGTCGGGGGACTGAAGCTTTCTTT. This gives the protein CASSYSGRGTEAFF. The chain joins TRBV6-2 or TRBV6-3 to TRBJ1-1; D is perhaps TRBD1 (5 bases). CDR3 length: 14 amino acids. Germline V gene lookup returns CDR1 MNHEY and CDR2 SVGEGT. V dropped 0 bases and J dropped 5 bases, with 10 bases sitting between them.

The CDR3 bases are TGTGCCAGCAGTCCCAGGGGTCCTAACTATGGCTACACCTTC. This gives the protein CASSPRGPNYGYTF. The V and J genes are TRBV4-2 and TRBJ1-2; a weak D match, TRBD1 (6 bases). Germline V gene data show CDR1 as LGHNA and CDR2 as YNFKEQ. V was trimmed by 6 bases and J by 0 bases, leaving 11 bases between them. CDR3 length equals 14 residues.

V usage is TRBV14 and J usage is TRBJ2-7; D is uncertain. The CDR3 consists of 13 residues. V was clipped by 3 bases and J by 6 bases, with 12 bases between them. Germline CDR1 is SGHDN and CDR2 is FVKESK. CDR3: CASSQGYGGEQYF. CDR3 coding DNA: TGTGCCAGCAGCCAGGGATATGGTGGCGAGCAGTACTTC.

This clonotype was observed a few times. The chain combines TRBV15 with TRBJ2-1; TRBD2 matches 9 bases. V was pared by 10 bases and J by 9 bases, with 10 bases of the junction left unmatched. CDR1 LNHNV and CDR2 YYDKDF come from the germline V gene (reference sequence). This CDR3 has 13 residues. CDR3 sequence: CARFLAGGPEQFF. The CDR3, as DNA: TGTGCCAGGTTTTTGGCGGGGGGGCCTGAGCAGTTCTTC.

The genes are TRBV29-1 and TRBJ2-1, with 8 bases lining up with TRBD1. The CDR3 runs to 14 residues. The junction had 9 bases not matched to a gene; V was cut back by 4 bases and J by 7 bases. Germline CDR1 and CDR2: SQVTM and ANQGSEA. DNA for the CDR3: TGCAGCGTTGGAGACAGGGGAGGTGGTAATGAGCAGTTCTTC. It translates to CSVGDRGGGNEQFF.

This clonotype has only a few counts. This chain connects TRBV10-3 to TRBJ2-5; D call uncertain. Germline V gives CDR1 ENHRY, CDR2 SYGVKD. Trimming shortened V by 3 bases and J by 2 bases, and 7 bases separated the two germline ends. This CDR3 is 13 amino acids long. The CDR3 here is CAISDHSQETQYF. Here the CDR3 DNA reads TGTGCCATCAGTGATCACTCGCAAGAGACCCAGTACTTC.

This rearrangement joins TRBV3-1 to TRBJ2-1; TRBD1 matches at 9 bases. Trimming removed 1 base from V and 5 bases from J; junction bases left unmatched: 3. Germline CDR1 and CDR2: LGHDT and YNNKEL (reference sequence). This CDR3 contains 15 residues. The DNA for the CDR3 is TGTGCCAGCAGCCAAGGGACAGGGGCACACAATGAGCAGTTCTTC. This encodes CASSQGTGAHNEQFF.

V is TRBV12-3 or TRBV12-4 and J is TRBJ2-1; no clear D gene. V was pared by 7 bases and J by 6 bases, with 13 bases between. The CDR3 spans 13 residues. The CDR3 sequence is CASIHTLGNEQFF. DNA of the CDR3: TGTGCCAGCATTCATACCTTGGGCAATGAGCAGTTCTTC.

CDR3 in DNA: TGCAGCGCAATAGCGGGGGCCGCTAATGAGCAGTTCTTC. This codes for CSAIAGAANEQFF. This chain uses TRBV29-1 with TRBJ2-1; 9 bases align to TRBD2. V gave up 7 bases and J gave up 7 bases; unmatched junction bases: 8. Germline-derived CDR1 and CDR2 are SQVTM and ANQGSEA. The CDR3 length is 13 residues.

V is TRBV12-3 or TRBV12-4 and J is TRBJ1-2; D is possibly TRBD1 (6 bases). This CDR3 region has 15 residues. Trimming took 2 bases from V and 1 from J, leaving 11 bases between them. The CDR3 DNA reads as TGTGCCAGCAGTTTATGGACAGCGCTTAACTATGGCTACACCTTC. Protein product: CASSLWTALNYGYTF.

This clonotype has just a few counts. The CDR3 loop reads CASSYEDSRTDTQYF. The CDR3 nucleotides are TGTGCCAGCAGTTACGAGGACAGCCGCACAGATACGCAGTATTTT. The chain couples TRBV6-6 to TRBJ2-3, with TRBD1 as a possible D gene (6 bases). The germline CDR1 and CDR2 sequences are MNHNY and SVGAGI (reference sequence). Trimming stripped 2 bases from V and 1 base from J, with 10 bases between. This CDR3 has 15 residues.

This chain joins TRBV2 and TRBJ2-1; weak D call: TRBD1 (5 bases). From germline, CDR1 is SNHLY and CDR2 FYNNEI. Trimming shortened V by 3 bases and J by 0 bases, and 9 bases separated the two germline ends. The length of the CDR3 is 15 residues. CDR3 in amino acids: CASSEAGNSYNEQFF. The CDR3 region has the DNA TGTGCCAGCAGTGAGGCAGGGAACTCCTACAATGAGCAGTTCTTC.

The genes are TRBV7-9 and TRBJ1-2; TRBD1 agrees at 8 bases. Trimming removed 7 bases from V and 4 bases from J; junction bases left unmatched: 8. The CDR3 runs to 14 residues. Germline V gene lookup returns CDR1 SEHNR and CDR2 FQNEAQ (reference sequence). The CDR3 loop is CASTQGALFYGYTF. The CDR3 DNA reads as TGTGCCAGCACTCAGGGGGCACTTTTCTATGGCTACACCTTC. The full variable domain, completed using reference TRBV7-9 and TRBJ1-2, is DTGVSQNPRHKITKRGQNVTFRCDPISEHNRLYWYRQTLGQGPEFLTYFQNEAQLEKSRLLSDRFSAERPKGSFSTLEIQRTEQGDSAMYLCASTQGALFYGYTFGSGTRLTVV.

This rearrangement joins TRBV7-9 to TRBJ2-5; D call uncertain. Germline values: CDR1 SEHNR, CDR2 FQNEAQ (reference sequence). This CDR3 contains 14 residues. V gave up 5 bases and J gave up 5 bases, with 15 bases separating them. CDR3: CASSVRRDGETQYF. Written as DNA, the CDR3 is TGTGCCAGCAGCGTACGAAGGGATGGGGAGACCCAGTACTTC.

The chain couples TRBV28 to TRBJ2-4, with a possible D match to TRBD1 (6 bases). The CDR3 is 16 amino acids. The germline V gene encodes CDR1 MDHEN and CDR2 SYDVKM. Between the trimmed V and J ends, which lost 7 bases and 0 bases, there was a span of 16 bases. Here the CDR3 reads CASTKQGALAKNIQYF. CDR3 nucleotide sequence: TGTGCCAGCACCAAACAGGGAGCCCTAGCCAAAAACATTCAGTACTTC.

The chain has TRBV20-1 and TRBJ1-5; the D is unclear. Per germline, CDR1 DFQATT and CDR2 SNEGSKA (reference sequence). Trimming removed 1 base from V and 4 bases from J, with 8 bases in between. The CDR3 consists of 13 residues. As DNA, the CDR3 is TGCAGTGCTAGAGGGGCAGGTAATCAGCCCCAGCATTTT. Translated: CSARGAGNQPQHF.